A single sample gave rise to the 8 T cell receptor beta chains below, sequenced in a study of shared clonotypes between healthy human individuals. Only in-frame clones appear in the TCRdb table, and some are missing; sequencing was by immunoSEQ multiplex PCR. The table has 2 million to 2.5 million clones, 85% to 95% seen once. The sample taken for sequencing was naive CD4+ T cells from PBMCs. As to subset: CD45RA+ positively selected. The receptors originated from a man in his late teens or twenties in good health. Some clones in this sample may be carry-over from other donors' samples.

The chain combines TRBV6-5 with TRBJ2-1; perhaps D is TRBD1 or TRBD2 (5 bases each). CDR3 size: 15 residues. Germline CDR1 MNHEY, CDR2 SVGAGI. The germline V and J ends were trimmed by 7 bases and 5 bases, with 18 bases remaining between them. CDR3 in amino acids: CASIRDPSADNEQFF. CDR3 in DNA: TGTGCCAGCATTCGGGACCCCTCCGCGGACAATGAGCAGTTCTTC.

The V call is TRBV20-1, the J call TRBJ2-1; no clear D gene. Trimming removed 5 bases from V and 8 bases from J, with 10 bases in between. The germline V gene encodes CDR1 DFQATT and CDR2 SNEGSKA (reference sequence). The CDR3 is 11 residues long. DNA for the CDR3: TGCAGTGCTTGTCCTAGGGATGAGCAGTTCTTC. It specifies CSACPRDEQFF.

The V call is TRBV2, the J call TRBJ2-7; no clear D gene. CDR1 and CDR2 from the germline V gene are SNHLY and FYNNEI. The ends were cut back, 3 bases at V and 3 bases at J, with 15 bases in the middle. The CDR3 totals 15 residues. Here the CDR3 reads CASSDVKGRIYEQYF. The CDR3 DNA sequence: TGTGCCAGCAGTGACGTGAAGGGAAGGATCTACGAGCAGTACTTC. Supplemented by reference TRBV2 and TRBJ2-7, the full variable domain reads EPEVTQTPSHQVTQMGQEVILRCVPISNHLYFYWYRQILGQKVEFLVSFYNNEISEKSEIFDDQFSVERPDGSNFTLKIRSTKLEDSAMYFCASSDVKGRIYEQYFGPGTRLTVT.

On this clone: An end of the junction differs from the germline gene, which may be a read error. The CDR3, as DNA: TGTGCCAGCACCTTGGGGACAGGGCACCAAGAGACCCAGTACTTC. It encodes CASTLGTGHQETQYF. The chain is built from TRBV5-4 and TRBJ2-5; TRBD1 matches at 9 bases. Germline V gene lookup returns CDR1 SGHNT and CDR2 YYREEE (reference sequence). This CDR3 comprises 15 residues.

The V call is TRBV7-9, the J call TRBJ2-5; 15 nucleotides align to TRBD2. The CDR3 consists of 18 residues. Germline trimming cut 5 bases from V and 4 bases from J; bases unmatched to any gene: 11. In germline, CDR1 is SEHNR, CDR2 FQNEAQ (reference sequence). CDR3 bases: TGTGCCAGCAGCCGGCCCGGACTAGCGGGGGGGGAGGCAGAGACCCAGTACTTC. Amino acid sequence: CASSRPGLAGGEAETQYF.

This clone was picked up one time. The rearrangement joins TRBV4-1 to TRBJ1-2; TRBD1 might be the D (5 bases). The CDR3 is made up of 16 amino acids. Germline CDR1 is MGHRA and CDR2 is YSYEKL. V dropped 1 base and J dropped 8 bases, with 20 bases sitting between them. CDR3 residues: CASSQVGSGGSGGYTF. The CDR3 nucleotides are TGCGCCAGCAGCCAAGTGGGGAGCGGGGGGTCGGGCGGCTACACCTTC.

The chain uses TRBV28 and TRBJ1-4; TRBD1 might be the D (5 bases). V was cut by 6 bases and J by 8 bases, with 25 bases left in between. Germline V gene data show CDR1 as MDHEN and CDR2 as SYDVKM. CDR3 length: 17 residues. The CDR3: CASSGGGPPASREKLFF. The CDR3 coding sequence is TGTGCCAGCAGCGGCGGGGGACCCCCTGCTAGTCGCGAAAAACTGTTTTTT.

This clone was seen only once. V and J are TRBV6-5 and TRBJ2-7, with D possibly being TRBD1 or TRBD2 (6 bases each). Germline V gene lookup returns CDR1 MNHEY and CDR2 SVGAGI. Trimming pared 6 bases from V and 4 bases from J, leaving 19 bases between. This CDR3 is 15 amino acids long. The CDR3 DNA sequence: TGTGCCAGCAGACCGCCCGGGGGCTCATCTTACGAGCAGTACTTC. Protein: CASRPPGGSSYEQYF.